This T cell receptor beta chain was retrieved from a study of healthy donors' naive CD4 and CD8 T cells. Notes on the study in general: Most V and J genes were reportedly biased between naive CD4+ and CD8+ cells.

Details on this clonotype: What it recognizes is unknown.

Trimming shortened V by 5 bases and J by 2 bases, and 8 bases separated the two germline ends. There are 13 residues in the CDR3. Germline lookup yields CDR1 MNHNY and CDR2 SVGAGI (reference sequence). Each TCR library used around 500 ng of total RNA and a linear amplification protocol. TCRdb redid the calling of the reads with MiXCR, one entry per CDR3 protein. The sample carries 150,000 to 200,000 distinct CDR3 sequences, about four fifths recorded once. CD4+CD8-CD45RO-CD45RA+ cells were naive CD4+; CD8+CD4-CD45RA+CD27bright cells were naive CD8+. The receptor comes from a pool of human donors in good health; the sample pools cells from several healthy donors. This rearrangement joins TRBV6-6 to TRBJ2-3; no definite D call. The sequenced sample consisted of naive CD4+ and CD8+ T cells sorted from blood, pooled from several donors. DNA for the CDR3: TGTGCCAGCAGTACCCCCTTCACAGATACGCAGTATTTT. The encoded protein is CASSTPFTDTQYF.